The present T cell receptor (beta chain) was sequenced within a study of T cells in Graves' hyperthyroidism and ophthalmopathy. About the study: Peripheral blood specimens were obtained at initial diagnosis, prior to any treatment.

V was pared by 3 bases and J by 4 bases, with 5 bases of the junction left unmatched. This CDR3 is built from 14 residues. Germline CDR1 and CDR2: WNHNN and SYGVQD (reference sequence). This clonotype was recorded at least ten times. The antigen is not known. Study-level results: Most thyroid clonotypes that were expanded above 0.001 also turned up in blood.

Template material for amplifying TCR beta CDR3 regions consisted of RNA transcripts. During a first-round RT-PCR of the TCR CDR3, the HTBI primer set was used. TCRdb called the multiplex PCR reads again in MiXCR, with one record for every CDR3 protein. The data contain 400,000 or so distinct CDR3 sequences, around 15% of them seen just once; the ten biggest clones take up approximately 20%. Disease lasting under 3 months, a NOSPECS grade of at least 4, and a Clinical Activity Score of at least 3 were features of the ophthalmopathy patients. Sequenced input: blood. The TCR sequence derives from a woman in her sixties with Graves' ophthalmopathy. The chain carries TRBV10-1 and TRBJ2-7, with 8 bases matching TRBD2. Here the CDR3 DNA reads TGCGCCAGCAGTGAACGGGAGGGCCGGTACGAGCAGTACTTC. Translated: CASSEREGRYEQYF.